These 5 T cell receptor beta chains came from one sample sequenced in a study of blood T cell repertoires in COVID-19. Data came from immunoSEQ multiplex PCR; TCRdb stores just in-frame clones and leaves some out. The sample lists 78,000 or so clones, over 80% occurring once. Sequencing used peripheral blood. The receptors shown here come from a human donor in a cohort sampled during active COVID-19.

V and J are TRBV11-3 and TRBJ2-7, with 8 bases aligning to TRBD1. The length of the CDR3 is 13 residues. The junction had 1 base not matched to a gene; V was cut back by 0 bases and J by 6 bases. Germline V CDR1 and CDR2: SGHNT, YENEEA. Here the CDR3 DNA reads TGTGCCAGCAGCTTAGAACAGGGGGGCGAGCAGTACTTC. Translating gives CASSLEQGGEQYF.

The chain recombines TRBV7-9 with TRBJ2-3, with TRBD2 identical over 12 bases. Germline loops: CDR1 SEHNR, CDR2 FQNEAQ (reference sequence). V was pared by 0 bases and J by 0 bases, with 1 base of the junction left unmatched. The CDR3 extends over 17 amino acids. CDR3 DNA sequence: TGTGCCAGCAGCTTAGCCGGGACTAGCGGGAGCACAGATACGCAGTATTTT. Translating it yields CASSLAGTSGSTDTQYF.

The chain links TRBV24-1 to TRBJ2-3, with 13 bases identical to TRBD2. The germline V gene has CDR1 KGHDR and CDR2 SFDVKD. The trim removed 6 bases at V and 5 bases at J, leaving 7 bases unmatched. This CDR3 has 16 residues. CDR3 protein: CATSWTSGGRGDTQYF. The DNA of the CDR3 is TGTGCCACCAGTTGGACTAGCGGGGGTAGAGGAGATACGCAGTATTTT.

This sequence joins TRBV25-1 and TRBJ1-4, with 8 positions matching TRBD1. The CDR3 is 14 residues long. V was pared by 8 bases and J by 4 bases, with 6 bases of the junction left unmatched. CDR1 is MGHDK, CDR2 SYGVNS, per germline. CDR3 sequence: CASGGQGLNEKLFF. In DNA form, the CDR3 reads TGTGCCAGCGGAGGACAGGGCCTTAATGAAAAACTGTTTTTT.

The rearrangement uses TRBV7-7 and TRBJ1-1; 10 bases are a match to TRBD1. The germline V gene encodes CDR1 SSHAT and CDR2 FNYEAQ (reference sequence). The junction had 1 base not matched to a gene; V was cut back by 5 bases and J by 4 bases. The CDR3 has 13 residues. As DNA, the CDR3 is TGTGCCAGCAGCCGGGACAGGGGCACTGAAGCTTTCTTT. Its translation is CASSRDRGTEAFF.